This T cell receptor (beta chain) came from a study of regulatory T cells in long-lasting Graves disease. Points from the study as a whole: Among the persistent patients, 2,741 public clonotypes were shared, more than the approximately 960 shared among new patients. Favored gene segments in persistent disease were TRBV28, TRBJ1-2 and TRBJ2-5.

Researchers made TCR beta libraries by using iRepertoire HTBI primers and running Arm-PCR on CDR3 regions. TCRdb re-analysed the multiplex PCR reads in MiXCR, keeping a single row per CDR3 protein. The table shows about 420,000 distinct CDR3 sequences, with less than 20% occurring only once. Time point defined: newly diagnosed GD, antithyroid drugs for less than 3 months. The authors made the TCR library using RNA they extracted from PBMCs. Graves' disease diagnosis used American Thyroid Association guidelines. V was trimmed by 0 bases and J by 3 bases, leaving 8 bases between them. The germline gives CDR1 MNHNS, CDR2 SASEGT. This CDR3 is built from 14 residues. This clonotype came up many times. What it binds is not known. This sample also belongs to another study, concerning T cells in Graves' hyperthyroidism and ophthalmopathy. Per that study: With a median lead of approximately 6 months before onset, the model predicted ophthalmopathy.

This receptor was taken from a woman aged 18 to 35 with Graves disease. The chain links TRBV6-1 to TRBJ1-1; D is undetermined. Specimen: peripheral blood mononuclear cells (PBMCs), collected at new diagnosis, from a patient treated with antithyroid drugs. The CDR3 here is CASSEARGDTEAFF. The CDR3 DNA sequence: TGTGCCAGCAGTGAAGCGCGGGGTGACACTGAAGCTTTCTTT.